A single T cell receptor (beta chain) is shown here with its context. In the original workflow: Amplification of reference gene primers was used by the study to estimate nucleated cell counts. The assay was immunoSEQ multiplex PCR, and TCRdb's table has in-frame clones only and misses some. V and J calls plus clone size are reproduced from that table; the DNA served to infer D and trimming. Altogether fewer than 90,000 clones are present, 75% to 85% being singletons, with the ten largest covering less than 20%. CDR1 is MNHEY, CDR2 SVGAGI, per germline. The ends lost 6 bases at V and 4 bases at J; junction bases unmatched: 10. CDR3 size: 15 residues. This sample is drawn from a study of blood T cell repertoires in COVID-19.

Sequenced input: peripheral blood. This sequence joins TRBV6-5 and TRBJ2-3; the match to TRBD2 covers 7 bases. This TCR came from an elderly woman with acute or convalescent COVID-19. This chain's CDR3 is CASRSPGGWADTQYF. The CDR3 bases are TGTGCCAGCAGGTCGCCGGGGGGATGGGCAGATACGCAGTATTTT.